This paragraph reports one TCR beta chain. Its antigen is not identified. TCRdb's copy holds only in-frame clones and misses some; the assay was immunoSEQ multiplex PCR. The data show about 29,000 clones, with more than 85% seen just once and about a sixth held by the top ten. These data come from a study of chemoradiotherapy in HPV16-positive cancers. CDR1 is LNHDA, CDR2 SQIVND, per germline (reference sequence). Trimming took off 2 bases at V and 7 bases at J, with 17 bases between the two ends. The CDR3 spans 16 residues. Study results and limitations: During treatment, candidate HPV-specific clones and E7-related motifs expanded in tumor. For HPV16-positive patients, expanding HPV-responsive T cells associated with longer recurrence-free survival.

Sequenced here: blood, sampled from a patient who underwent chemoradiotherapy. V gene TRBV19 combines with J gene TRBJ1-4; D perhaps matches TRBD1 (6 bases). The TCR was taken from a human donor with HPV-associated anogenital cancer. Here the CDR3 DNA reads TGTGCCAGTAGTATATTAGTGGGGGCCTTGTCTGAAAAACTGTTTTTT. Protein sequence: CASSILVGALSEKLFF.